This TCR beta chain is drawn from a study of blood T cell repertoires in COVID-19. Study at large: From the United States, Italy and Spain came samples of acute and convalescent COVID-19.

CDR1 and CDR2 from the germline V gene are MNHEY and SMNVEV (reference sequence). This CDR3 contains 15 residues. The V gene end was trimmed by 0 bases and the J gene end by 5 bases; junction bases not matched to a gene: 5. Data came from immunoSEQ multiplex PCR; TCRdb stores just in-frame clones and leaves some out. This sample has fewer than 350,000 clones, with 80% to 95% found just once. The sequenced sample consisted of peripheral blood. The sequence was collected from a woman younger than 45 with COVID-19, enrolled during active disease. V usage is TRBV27 and J usage is TRBJ1-1; 8 bases fit TRBD1. The CDR3 DNA reads TGTGCCAGCAGTTTATCGGGCAGGGGGCGGACTGAAGCTTTCTTT. It yields the protein CASSLSGRGRTEAFF.